Listed here is a single T cell receptor (beta chain). This sample was included in a study of shared clonotypes between healthy human individuals. After removal of 4 bases from V and 0 bases from J, the junction contained 3 bases not matched to a gene. The CDR3 loop spans 15 amino acids. Germline V gene data show CDR1 as SGHRS and CDR2 as YFSETQ. Assay used: immunoSEQ multiplex PCR; TCRdb lists only in-frame clones, some missing. The sample contains 1.5 million to 1.9 million clones, roughly 98% of which appear only once. The material sequenced was naive CD4+ T cells sorted from blood. The subset denotes: CD45RA+ positively selected. V is TRBV5-1 and J is TRBJ2-1, with 8 bases lining up with TRBD2. This TCR came from a man aged 25-45 years in good health. The CDR3 region has the DNA TGCGCCAGCAGCCAGCGGGAGATCTCCTACAATGAGCAGTTCTTC. As protein: CASSQREISYNEQFF.